The 3 T cell receptor beta chains given below trace back to one sample, sequenced in a study of human T cells and chemical hapten exposure. One entry per CDR3 protein results from TCRdb running MiXCR on the RACE reads. The repertoire holds 330,000 or so distinct CDR3 sequences, with 6% to 7% as singletons. The sample's time point: patch test 2, 6 weeks after DPC sensitization. Treatment denoted: therapeutic diphenylcyclopropenone sensitization with weekly scalp DPC. The sample was whole blood, taken in connection with sensitization to the hapten diphenylcyclopropenone (DPC). These receptors were collected from a woman aged 18-29 years with alopecia areata. Some clones in this sample may be carry-over from other donors' samples.

CDR3 DNA: TGCAGCGTAGGACAGGCCAACACCGGGGAGCTGTTTTTT. This sequence encodes CSVGQANTGELFF. The gene calls are TRBV29-1 and TRBJ2-2, with 7 positions matching TRBD1. This CDR3 is built from 13 residues. The germline V gene encodes CDR1 SQVTM and CDR2 ANQGSEA. With 6 bases clipped from V and 2 bases from J, the junction kept 3 bases outside the gene matches.

This clonotype was picked up a small number of times. V usage is TRBV20-1 and J usage is TRBJ1-5; 8 positions match TRBD1. The V gene's germline CDR1 is DFQATT and CDR2 SNEGSKA (reference sequence). V was clipped by 0 bases and J by 0 bases; unmatched bases: 7. The CDR3 is made up of 17 amino acids. DNA of the CDR3: TGCAGTGCTAGAGATCCACAGGGGGGTCATAGCAATCAGCCCCAGCATTTT. Its translation is CSARDPQGGHSNQPQHF.

There are a few counts of this clonotype. A much larger clonotype is one base distant, so this may be a read error. This rearrangement joins TRBV6-5 to TRBJ1-4, with D possibly matching TRBD1 (6 bases). CDR3 length: 14 residues. Trimming pared 6 bases from V and 3 bases from J, leaving 11 bases between. Per the germline V gene, CDR1 is MNHEY and CDR2 is SVGAGI. CDR3 nucleotides: TGTGCCAGCAGCCGGACAGACCCTAATGAAAAACTGTTTTTT. Translated, it gives CASSRTDPNEKLFF.